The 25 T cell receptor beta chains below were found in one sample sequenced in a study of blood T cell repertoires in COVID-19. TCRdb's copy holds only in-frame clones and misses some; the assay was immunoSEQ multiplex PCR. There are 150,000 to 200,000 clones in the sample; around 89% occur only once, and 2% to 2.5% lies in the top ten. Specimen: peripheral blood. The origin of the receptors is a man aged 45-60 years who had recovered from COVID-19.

The CDR3 is CASRLTGTSSTNEKLFF. The CDR3 DNA is TGCGCCAGCAGGCTGACCGGGACATCGTCAACTAATGAAAAACTGTTTTTT. The rearrangement joins TRBV5-1 to TRBJ1-4; maybe TRBD1 (6 bases). Germline V gives CDR1 SGHRS, CDR2 YFSETQ. The CDR3 length is 17 residues. V dropped 5 bases and J dropped 0 bases, with 17 bases sitting between them.

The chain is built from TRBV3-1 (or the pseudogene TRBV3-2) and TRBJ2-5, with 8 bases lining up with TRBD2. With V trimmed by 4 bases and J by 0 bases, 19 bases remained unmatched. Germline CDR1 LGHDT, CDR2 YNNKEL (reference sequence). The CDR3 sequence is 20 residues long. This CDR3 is CASSRPGHRSGLGYQETQYF. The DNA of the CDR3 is TGTGCCAGCAGCCGCCCCGGTCACAGATCGGGACTAGGGTACCAAGAGACCCAGTACTTC.

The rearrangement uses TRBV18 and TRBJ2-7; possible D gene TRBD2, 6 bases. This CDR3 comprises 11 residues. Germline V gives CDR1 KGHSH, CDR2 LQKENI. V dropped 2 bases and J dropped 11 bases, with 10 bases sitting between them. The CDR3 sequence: CASSPKEGKYF. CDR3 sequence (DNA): TGTGCCAGCTCACCAAAGGAGGGGAAGTACTTC.

The CDR3 DNA reads as TGTGCCAGCAGCCTGGACGGGTCAACTAATGAAAAACTGTTTTTT. Translated: CASSLDGSTNEKLFF. This chain joins TRBV5-5 and TRBJ1-4; D call uncertain. Trimming took off 4 bases at V and 0 bases at J, with 10 bases between the two ends. The CDR3 extends over 15 amino acids. Germline CDR1 and CDR2: SGHKS and YYEKEE (reference sequence). Using reference TRBV5-5 and TRBJ1-4 for the parts outside the CDR3, the full variable domain is DAGVTQSPTHLIKTRGQQVTLRCSPISGHKSVSWYQQVLGQGPQFIFQYYEKEERGRGNFPDRFSARQFPNYSSELNVNALLLGDSALYLCASSLDGSTNEKLFFGSGTQLSVL.

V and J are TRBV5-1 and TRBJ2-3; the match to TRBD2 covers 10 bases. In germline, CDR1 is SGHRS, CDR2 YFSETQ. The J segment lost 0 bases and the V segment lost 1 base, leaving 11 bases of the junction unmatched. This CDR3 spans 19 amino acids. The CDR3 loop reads CASSLTRTSGSSSTDTQYF. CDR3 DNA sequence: TGCGCCAGCAGCTTGACGCGGACTAGCGGATCCTCAAGCACAGATACGCAGTATTTT. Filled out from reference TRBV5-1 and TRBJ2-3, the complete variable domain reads KAGVTQTPRYLIKTRGQQVTLSCSPISGHRSVSWYQQTPGQGLQFLFEYFSETQRNKGNFPGRFSGRQFSNSRSEMNVSTLELGDSALYLCASSLTRTSGSSSTDTQYFGPGTRLTVL.

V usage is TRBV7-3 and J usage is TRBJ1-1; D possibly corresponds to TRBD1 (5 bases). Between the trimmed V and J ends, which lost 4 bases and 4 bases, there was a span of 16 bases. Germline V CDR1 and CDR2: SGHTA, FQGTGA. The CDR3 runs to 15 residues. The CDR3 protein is CASSSSHLQGTEAFF. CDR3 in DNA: TGTGCCAGCAGCTCCAGTCACCTTCAGGGCACTGAAGCTTTCTTT.

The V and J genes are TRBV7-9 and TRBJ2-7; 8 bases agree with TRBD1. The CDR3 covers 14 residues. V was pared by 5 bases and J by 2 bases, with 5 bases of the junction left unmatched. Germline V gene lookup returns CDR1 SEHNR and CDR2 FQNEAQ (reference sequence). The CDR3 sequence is CASSKGTGTYEQYF. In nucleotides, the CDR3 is TGTGCCAGCAGCAAGGGGACAGGAACCTACGAGCAGTACTTC.

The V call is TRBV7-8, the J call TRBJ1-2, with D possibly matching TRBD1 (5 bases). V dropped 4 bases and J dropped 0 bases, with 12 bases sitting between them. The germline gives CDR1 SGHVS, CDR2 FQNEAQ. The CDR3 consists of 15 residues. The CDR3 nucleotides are TGTGCCAGCAGCTCCCTGACAGCAACTAACTATGGCTACACCTTC. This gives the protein CASSSLTATNYGYTF.

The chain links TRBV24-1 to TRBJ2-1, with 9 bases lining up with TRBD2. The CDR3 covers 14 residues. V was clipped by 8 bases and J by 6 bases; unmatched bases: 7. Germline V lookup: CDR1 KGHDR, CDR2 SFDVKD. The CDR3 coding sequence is TGTGCCACCAAGAGGGGCGGGAGGGCCAATGAGCAGTTCTTC. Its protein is CATKRGGRANEQFF.

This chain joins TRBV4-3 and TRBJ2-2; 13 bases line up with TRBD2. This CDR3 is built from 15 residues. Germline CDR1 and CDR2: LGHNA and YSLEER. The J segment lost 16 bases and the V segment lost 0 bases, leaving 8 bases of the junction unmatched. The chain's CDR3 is CASSQDRLAGGPPFF. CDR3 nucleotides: TGCGCCAGCAGCCAAGATCGACTAGCGGGGGGCCCCCCGTTTTTT.

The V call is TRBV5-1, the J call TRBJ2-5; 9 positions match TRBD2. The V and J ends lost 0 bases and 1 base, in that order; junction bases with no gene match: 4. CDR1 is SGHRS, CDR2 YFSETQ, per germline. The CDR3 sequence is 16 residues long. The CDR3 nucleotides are TGCGCCAGCAGCTTGGTGGCGGGAGGGAGCCAAGAGACCCAGTACTTC. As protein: CASSLVAGGSQETQYF.

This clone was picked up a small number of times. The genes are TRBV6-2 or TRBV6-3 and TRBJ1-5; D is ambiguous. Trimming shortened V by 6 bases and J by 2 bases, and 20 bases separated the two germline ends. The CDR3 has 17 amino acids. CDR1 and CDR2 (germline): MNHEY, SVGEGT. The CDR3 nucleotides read TGTGCCAGCAGGCCTCCGGGCCTCGTGGAGGGCAATCAGCCCCAGCATTTT. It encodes CASRPPGLVEGNQPQHF.

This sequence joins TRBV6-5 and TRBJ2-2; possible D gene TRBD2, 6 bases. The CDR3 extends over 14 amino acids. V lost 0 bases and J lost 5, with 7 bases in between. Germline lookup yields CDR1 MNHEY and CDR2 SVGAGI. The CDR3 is CASSYSAGTGELFF. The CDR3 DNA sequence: TGTGCCAGCAGTTACTCAGCGGGTACCGGGGAGCTGTTTTTT.

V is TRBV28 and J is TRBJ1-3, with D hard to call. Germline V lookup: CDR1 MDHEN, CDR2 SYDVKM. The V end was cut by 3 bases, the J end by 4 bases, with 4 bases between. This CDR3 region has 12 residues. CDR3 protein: CASSFRGNTIYF. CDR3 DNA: TGTGCCAGCAGTTTCCGGGGAAACACCATATATTTT.

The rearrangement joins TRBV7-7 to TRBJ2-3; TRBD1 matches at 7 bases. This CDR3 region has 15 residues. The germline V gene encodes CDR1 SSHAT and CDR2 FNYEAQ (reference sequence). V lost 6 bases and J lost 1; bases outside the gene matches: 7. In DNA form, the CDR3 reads TGTGCCAGCAGTCCAGGGGGTGGGGGCACAGATACGCAGTATTTT. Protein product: CASSPGGGGTDTQYF.

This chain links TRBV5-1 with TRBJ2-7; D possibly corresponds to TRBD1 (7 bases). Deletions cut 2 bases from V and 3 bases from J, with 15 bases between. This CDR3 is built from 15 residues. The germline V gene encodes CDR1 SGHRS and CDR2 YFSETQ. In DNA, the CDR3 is TGCGCCAGCAGCTTCGGCAGGGGGGAAGGCTACGAGCAGTACTTC. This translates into CASSFGRGEGYEQYF. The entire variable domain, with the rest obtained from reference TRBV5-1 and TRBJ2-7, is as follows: KAGVTQTPRYLIKTRGQQVTLSCSPISGHRSVSWYQQTPGQGLQFLFEYFSETQRNKGNFPGRFSGRQFSNSRSEMNVSTLELGDSALYLCASSFGRGEGYEQYFGPGTRLTVT.

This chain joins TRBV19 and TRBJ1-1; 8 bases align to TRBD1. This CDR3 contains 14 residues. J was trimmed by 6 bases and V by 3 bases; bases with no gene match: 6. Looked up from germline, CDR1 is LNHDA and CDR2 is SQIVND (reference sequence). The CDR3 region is CASSIPQGVSEAFF. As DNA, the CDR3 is TGTGCCAGTAGTATCCCACAGGGGGTTTCTGAAGCTTTCTTT. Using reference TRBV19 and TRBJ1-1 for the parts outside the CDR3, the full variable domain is DGGITQSPKYLFRKEGQNVTLSCEQNLNHDAMYWYRQDPGQGLRLIYYSQIVNDFQKGDIAEGYSVSREKKESFPLTVTSAQKNPTAFYLCASSIPQGVSEAFFGQGTRLTVV.

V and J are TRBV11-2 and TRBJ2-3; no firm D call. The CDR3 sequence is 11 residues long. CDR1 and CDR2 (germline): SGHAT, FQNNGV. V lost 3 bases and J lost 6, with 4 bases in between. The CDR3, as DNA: TGTGCCAGCAGCTTGAGGGATACGCAGTATTTT. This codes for CASSLRDTQYF.

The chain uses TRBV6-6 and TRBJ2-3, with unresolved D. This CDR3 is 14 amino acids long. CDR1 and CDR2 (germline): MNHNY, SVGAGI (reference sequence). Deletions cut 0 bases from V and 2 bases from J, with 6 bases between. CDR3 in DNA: TGTGCCAGCAGTTACTCGCGGCTCACAGATACGCAGTATTTT. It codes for CASSYSRLTDTQYF.

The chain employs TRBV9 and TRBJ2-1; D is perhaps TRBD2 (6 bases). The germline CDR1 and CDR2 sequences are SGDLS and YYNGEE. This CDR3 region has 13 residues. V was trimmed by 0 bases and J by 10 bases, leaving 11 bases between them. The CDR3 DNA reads TGTGCCAGCAGCGTAGAACTAGCAGGCGAGCAGTTCTTC. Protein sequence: CASSVELAGEQFF.

The CDR3 nucleotides read TGCGCCAGCAGCCGCAGGGGTGGGGGGGATGAAAAACTGTTTTTT. It encodes CASSRRGGGDEKLFF. This sequence joins TRBV5-1 and TRBJ1-4; TRBD1 is a possible D gene (6 bases). Germline V gene lookup returns CDR1 SGHRS and CDR2 YFSETQ. V was cut by 4 bases and J by 6 bases, with 16 bases left in between. CDR3 length: 15 amino acids.

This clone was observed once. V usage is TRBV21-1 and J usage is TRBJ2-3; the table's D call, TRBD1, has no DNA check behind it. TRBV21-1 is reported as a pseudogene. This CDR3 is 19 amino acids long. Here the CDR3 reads CASSPKRGDRGLSTDTQYF. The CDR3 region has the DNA TGTGCCAGCAGCCCCAAGCGGGGGGACAGGGGGTTGAGCACAGATACGCAGTATTTT.

CDR3 residues: CASSPGLGTDPREEKLFF. The CDR3 bases are TGCGCCAGCAGCCCCGGGCTCGGGACAGACCCCAGGGAAGAAAAACTGTTTTTT. The chain has TRBV4-1 and TRBJ1-4, with 7 nucleotides matching TRBD1. Germline assignment: CDR1 MGHRA and CDR2 YSYEKL. Trimming at V came to 4 bases and at J to 8 bases, leaving 19 bases not matched to a gene. The CDR3 totals 18 residues.

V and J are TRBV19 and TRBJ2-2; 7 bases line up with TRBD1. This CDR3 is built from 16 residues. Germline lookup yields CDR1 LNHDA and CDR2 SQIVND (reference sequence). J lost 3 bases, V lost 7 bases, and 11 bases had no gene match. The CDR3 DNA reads TGTGCCAGTACCCTCCCGGGACAGCTACACACCGGGGAGCTGTTTTTT. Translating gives CASTLPGQLHTGELFF.

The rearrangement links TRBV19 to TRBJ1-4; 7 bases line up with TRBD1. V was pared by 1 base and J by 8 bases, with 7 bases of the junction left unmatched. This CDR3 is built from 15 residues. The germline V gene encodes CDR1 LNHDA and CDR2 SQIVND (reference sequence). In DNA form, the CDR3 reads TGTGCCAGTAGTATAGGAGCAGGGGGGAGAGAAAAACTGTTTTTT. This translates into CASSIGAGGREKLFF.